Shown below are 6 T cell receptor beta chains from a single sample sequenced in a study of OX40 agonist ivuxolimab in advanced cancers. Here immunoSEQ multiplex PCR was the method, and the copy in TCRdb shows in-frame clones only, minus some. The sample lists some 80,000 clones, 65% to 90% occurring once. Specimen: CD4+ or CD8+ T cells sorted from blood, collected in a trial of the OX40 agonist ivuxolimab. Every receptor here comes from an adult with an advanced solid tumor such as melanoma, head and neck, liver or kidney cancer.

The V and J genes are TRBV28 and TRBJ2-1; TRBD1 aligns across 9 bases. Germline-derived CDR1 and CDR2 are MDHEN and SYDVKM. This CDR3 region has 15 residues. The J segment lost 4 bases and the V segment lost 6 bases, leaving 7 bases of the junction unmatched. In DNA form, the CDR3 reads TGTGCCAGCAGACAACAGGGGGCTACATACAATGAGCAGTTCTTC. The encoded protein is CASRQQGATYNEQFF.

The CDR3 DNA follows: TGTGCCAGCAGCGCCGGACTAGCGGGAAACGCGAACACCGGGGAGCTGTTTTTT. Protein: CASSAGLAGNANTGELFF. The chain has TRBV9 and TRBJ2-2, with TRBD2 matching 12 bases. The CDR3 length is 18 residues. Germline values: CDR1 SGDLS, CDR2 YYNGEE. V was pared by 3 bases and J by 0 bases, with 6 bases of the junction left unmatched.

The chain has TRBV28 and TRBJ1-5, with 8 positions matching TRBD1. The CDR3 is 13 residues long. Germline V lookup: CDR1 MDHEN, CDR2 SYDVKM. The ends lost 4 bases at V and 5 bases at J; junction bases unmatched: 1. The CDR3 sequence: CASSSGGYQPQHF. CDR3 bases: TGTGCCAGCAGTTCAGGGGGCTATCAGCCCCAGCATTTT.

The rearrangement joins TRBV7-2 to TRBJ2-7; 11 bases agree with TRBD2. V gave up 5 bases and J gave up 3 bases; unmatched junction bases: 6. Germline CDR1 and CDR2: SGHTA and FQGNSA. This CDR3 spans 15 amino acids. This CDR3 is CASSHNSGGDYEQYF. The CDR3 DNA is TGTGCCAGCAGCCACAATAGCGGGGGGGACTACGAGCAGTACTTC.

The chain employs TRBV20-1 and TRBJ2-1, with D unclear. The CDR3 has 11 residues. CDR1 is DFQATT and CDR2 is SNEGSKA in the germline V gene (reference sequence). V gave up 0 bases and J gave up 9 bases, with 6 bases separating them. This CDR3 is CSARDPGEQFF. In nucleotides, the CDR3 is TGCAGTGCTAGAGATCCTGGTGAGCAGTTCTTC.

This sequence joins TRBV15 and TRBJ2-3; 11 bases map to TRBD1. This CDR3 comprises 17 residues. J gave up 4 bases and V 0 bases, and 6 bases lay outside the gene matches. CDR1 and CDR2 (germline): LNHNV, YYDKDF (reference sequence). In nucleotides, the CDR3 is TGTGCCACCAGCAGAGATAGGGGACAGGGGGTCGCAGATACGCAGTATTTT. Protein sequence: CATSRDRGQGVADTQYF.